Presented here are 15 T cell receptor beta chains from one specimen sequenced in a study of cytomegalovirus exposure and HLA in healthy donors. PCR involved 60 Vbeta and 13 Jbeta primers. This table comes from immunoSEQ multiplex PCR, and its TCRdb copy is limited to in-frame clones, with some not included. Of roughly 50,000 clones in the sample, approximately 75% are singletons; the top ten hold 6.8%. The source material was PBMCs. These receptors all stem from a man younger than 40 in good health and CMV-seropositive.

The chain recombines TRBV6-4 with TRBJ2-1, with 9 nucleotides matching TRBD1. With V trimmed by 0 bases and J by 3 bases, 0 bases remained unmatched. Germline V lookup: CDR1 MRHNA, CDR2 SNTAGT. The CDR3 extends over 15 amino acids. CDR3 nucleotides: TGTGCCAGCAGTGACTCGACAGGGGGCTACAATGAGCAGTTCTTC. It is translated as CASSDSTGGYNEQFF.

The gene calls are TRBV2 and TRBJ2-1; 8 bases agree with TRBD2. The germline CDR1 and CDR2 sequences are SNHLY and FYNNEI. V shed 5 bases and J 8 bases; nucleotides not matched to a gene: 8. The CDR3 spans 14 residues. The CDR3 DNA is TGTGCCAGCAGTCCCGGGACTAGTAGGGATGAGCAGTTCTTC. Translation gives CASSPGTSRDEQFF.

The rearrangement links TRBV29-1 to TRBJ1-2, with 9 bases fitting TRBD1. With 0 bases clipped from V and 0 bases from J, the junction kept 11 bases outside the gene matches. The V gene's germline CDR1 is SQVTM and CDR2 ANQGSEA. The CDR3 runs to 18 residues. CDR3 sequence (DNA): TGCAGCGTTGAAGATCCGGGGGACAGGGTTTTTTCTAACTATGGCTACACCTTC. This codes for CSVEDPGDRVFSNYGYTF.

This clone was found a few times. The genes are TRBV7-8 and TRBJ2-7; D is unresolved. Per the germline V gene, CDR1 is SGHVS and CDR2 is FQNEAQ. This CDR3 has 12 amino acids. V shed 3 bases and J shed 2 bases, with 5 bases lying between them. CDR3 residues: CASSFSTYEQYF. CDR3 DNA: TGTGCCAGCAGCTTTAGCACCTACGAGCAGTACTTC.

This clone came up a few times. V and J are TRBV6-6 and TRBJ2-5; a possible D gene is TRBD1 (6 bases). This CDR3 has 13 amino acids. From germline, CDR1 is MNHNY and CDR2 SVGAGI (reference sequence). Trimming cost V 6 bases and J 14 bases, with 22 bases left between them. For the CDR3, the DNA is TGTGCCAGCAGCCCCACCCAAACAGGGTCCTCCTACTTC. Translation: CASSPTQTGSSYF.

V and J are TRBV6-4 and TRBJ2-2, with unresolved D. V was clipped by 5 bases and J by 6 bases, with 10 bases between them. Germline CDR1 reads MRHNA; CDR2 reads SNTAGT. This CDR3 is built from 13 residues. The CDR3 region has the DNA TGTGCCAGCAGTCCAGCGTTCCCCGGGGAGCTGTTTTTT. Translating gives CASSPAFPGELFF.

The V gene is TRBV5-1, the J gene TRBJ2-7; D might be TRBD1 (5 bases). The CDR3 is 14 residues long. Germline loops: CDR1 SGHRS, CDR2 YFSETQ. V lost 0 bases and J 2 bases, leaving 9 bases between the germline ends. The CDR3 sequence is CASSLGQRPYEQYF. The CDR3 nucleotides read TGCGCCAGCAGCTTGGGACAGCGACCCTACGAGCAGTACTTC.

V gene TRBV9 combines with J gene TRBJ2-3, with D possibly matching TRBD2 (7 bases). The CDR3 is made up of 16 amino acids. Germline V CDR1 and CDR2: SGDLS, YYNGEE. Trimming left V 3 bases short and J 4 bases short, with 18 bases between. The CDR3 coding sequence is TGTGCCAGCAGCGGGGGGAAGGCGGGGGCGGCAGATACGCAGTATTTT. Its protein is CASSGGKAGAADTQYF.

The CDR3 DNA is TGTGCCAGCAGCGTAGCCAGCGGGGGTCAAGAGACCCAGTACTTC. Protein: CASSVASGGQETQYF. The V gene is TRBV9, the J gene TRBJ2-5; 8 bases fit TRBD2. The V segment lost 0 bases and the J segment 2 bases; nucleotides outside the gene matches: 3. Germline V CDR1 and CDR2: SGDLS, YYNGEE. This CDR3 region has 15 residues. Variable domain in full (rest from reference TRBV9 and TRBJ2-5): DSGVTQTPKHLITATGQRVTLRCSPRSGDLSVYWYQQSLDQGLQFLIQYYNGEERAKGNILERFSAQQFPDLHSELNLSSLELGDSALYFCASSVASGGQETQYFGPGTRLLVL.

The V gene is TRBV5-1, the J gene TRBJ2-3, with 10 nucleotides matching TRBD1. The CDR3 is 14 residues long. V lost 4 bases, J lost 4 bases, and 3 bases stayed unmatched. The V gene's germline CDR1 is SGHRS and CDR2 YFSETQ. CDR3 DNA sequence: TGCGCCAGCAGCCCTGGGACAGGGGCAGATACGCAGTATTTT. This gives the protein CASSPGTGADTQYF.

CDR3 coding DNA: TGTGCCAGCAGCTTAGATCCGAGGGCTTGGGACAAAAAAAGCCACGAGCAGTACTTC. It translates to CASSLDPRAWDKKSHEQYF. The gene calls are TRBV11-2 and TRBJ2-7; a possible D gene is TRBD1 (6 bases). CDR1 and CDR2 (germline): SGHAT, FQNNGV. V shed 0 bases and J shed 5 bases, with 26 bases lying between them. The CDR3 is 19 residues long.

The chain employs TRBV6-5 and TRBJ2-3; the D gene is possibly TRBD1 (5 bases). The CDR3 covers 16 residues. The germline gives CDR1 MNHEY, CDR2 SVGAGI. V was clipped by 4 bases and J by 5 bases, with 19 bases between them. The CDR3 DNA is TGTGCCAGCAGTTTCCTGGACACTTCCAATGGAGATACGCAGTATTTT. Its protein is CASSFLDTSNGDTQYF.

The CDR3 nucleotides are TGCAGCGTGAGCGGGACAGGGGACACCTACGAGCAGTACTTC. It specifies CSVSGTGDTYEQYF. This chain uses TRBV29-1 with TRBJ2-7; TRBD1 matches 10 bases. V shed 6 bases, J shed 2 bases, and the junction held 7 bases outside the gene matches. This CDR3 is built from 14 residues. CDR1 is SQVTM, CDR2 ANQGSEA, per germline.

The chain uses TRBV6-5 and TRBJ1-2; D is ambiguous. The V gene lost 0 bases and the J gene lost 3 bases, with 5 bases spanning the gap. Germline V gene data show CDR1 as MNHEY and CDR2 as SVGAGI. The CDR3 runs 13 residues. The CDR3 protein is CASSYSRYYGYTF. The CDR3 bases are TGTGCCAGCAGTTACTCCCGGTACTATGGCTACACCTTC.

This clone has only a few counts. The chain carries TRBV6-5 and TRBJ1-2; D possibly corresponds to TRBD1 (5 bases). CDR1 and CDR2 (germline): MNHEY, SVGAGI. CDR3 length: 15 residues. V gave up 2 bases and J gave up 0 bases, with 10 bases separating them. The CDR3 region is CASSYARGSNYGYTF. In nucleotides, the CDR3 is TGTGCCAGCAGTTACGCGCGGGGCTCTAACTATGGCTACACCTTC.